The source of this T cell receptor beta chain is a study of tumor and adjacent non-tumor tissue in lung cancer. This sample's RNA came from whole unsorted tissue. The library came from three nested PCR rounds adapted from ARM-PCR protocols. TCRdb re-derived calls from the multiplex PCR reads in MiXCR, one entry per CDR3 protein. The profile shows 100,000 to 120,000 distinct CDR3 sequences, over 75% of them singletons. CDR1 DFQATT and CDR2 SNEGSKA come from the germline V gene (reference sequence). V was clipped by 8 bases and J by 7 bases, with 24 bases between them. The CDR3 covers 15 residues. Turning to this clonotype: This sequence may be a read error, since a much larger clone differs from it by one base.

This chain uses TRBV20-1 with TRBJ1-5; TRBD1 might be the D (6 bases). The sample was lung tumor tissue. The TCR sequence derives from a man aged 65-85 years with non-small cell lung cancer. The CDR3 sequence is CSTIKTGYSGQPQHF. CDR3 sequence (DNA): TGCAGTACTATCAAAACAGGGTACAGTGGCCAGCCCCAGCATTTT.